This T cell receptor (beta chain) was documented in a study of CDR3 diversity in severe acne. Via MiXCR, TCRdb re-called the PCR reads, giving one row per CDR3 protein. The table shows 79,000 or so distinct CDR3 sequences, with about 49% occurring only once. The CDR3 is 14 residues long. Germline assignment: CDR1 SEHNR and CDR2 FQNEAQ (reference sequence). V lost 5 bases and J lost 7, with 15 bases in between. This clonotype was obtained from a male donor with severe acne vulgaris. This chain connects TRBV7-9 to TRBJ1-5; D is possibly TRBD1 (5 bases). The sequenced material came from blood. This CDR3 reads CASSPLGGWQPQHF. The CDR3 DNA reads as TGTGCCAGCAGCCCCCTGGGGGGTTGGCAGCCCCAGCATTTT. Drawing the rest from reference TRBV7-9 and TRBJ1-5, the complete variable domain is DTGVSQNPRHKITKRGQNVTFRCDPISEHNRLYWYRQTLGQGPEFLTYFQNEAQLEKSRLLSDRFSAERPKGSFSTLEIQRTEQGDSAMYLCASSPLGGWQPQHFGDGTRLSIL.